This passage covers 24 T cell receptor beta chains from one sample sequenced in a study of monozygotic twins with inflammatory bowel disease. TCRdb reprocessed the 5' RACE reads; each CDR3 protein has one entry and no DNA is given. The table lists around 450,000 distinct CDR3 sequences, with 2% to 3% in the top ten. Material: blood. The receptors originated from a human donor with ulcerative colitis or Crohn's disease, or a healthy co-twin of an affected twin (not recorded which).

The gene calls are TRBV7-2 and TRBJ1-2. In germline, CDR1 is SGHTA, CDR2 FQGNSA. The CDR3 covers 13 residues. The CDR3 reads CASSPQQNYGYTF.

The gene calls are TRBV7-3 and TRBJ2-1; TCRdb indicates TRBD2, and absent DNA this call remains unverified. The CDR3 runs to 14 residues. Germline V gene sequence: CDR1 SGHTA, CDR2 FQGTGA. CDR3 protein: CASSAGLAHNEQFF. Full variable domain (outside the CDR3, taken from reference TRBV7-3 and TRBJ2-1): GAGVSQTPSNKVTEKGKYVELRCDPISGHTALYWYRQSLGQGPEFLIYFQGTGAADDSGLPNDRFFAVRPEGSVSTLKIQRTERGDSAVYLCASSAGLAHNEQFFGPGTRLTVL.

The V call is TRBV19, the J call TRBJ1-6; TCRdb selects TRBD1, and the lack of DNA leaves this call unchecked. The V gene's germline CDR1 is LNHDA and CDR2 SQIVND (reference sequence). The length of the CDR3 is 15 residues. The CDR3 spells CASSTARDTTSPLHF.

The gene calls are TRBV19 and TRBJ2-2; absent DNA, TCRdb's TRBD1 call cannot be checked. Germline-derived CDR1 and CDR2 are LNHDA and SQIVND (reference sequence). The length of the CDR3 is 15 residues. The chain's CDR3 is CASSHGTRGTGELFF.

J is TRBJ2-7 and V is TRBV29-1. Germline V lookup: CDR1 SQVTM, CDR2 ANQGSEA. CDR3 length: 15 amino acids. The CDR3 loop is CSVEDFRNSSYEQYF.

The V and J genes are TRBV20-1 and TRBJ1-5; TCRdb's D gene call, TRBD1, goes unchecked for lack of DNA. Looked up from germline, CDR1 is DFQATT and CDR2 is SNEGSKA (reference sequence). The CDR3 is 17 amino acids. CDR3 loop: CSARGQSPTHSNQPQHF.

V gene TRBV12-3 or TRBV12-4 combines with J gene TRBJ2-7; there is no DNA to check the TCRdb D call of TRBD1. This CDR3 has 12 amino acids. The CDR3: CASRIRGYEQYF.

The chain carries TRBV12-3 or TRBV12-4 and TRBJ2-3; there is no DNA to check the TCRdb D call of TRBD1. The CDR3 is 15 residues long. The CDR3 reads CASSLADGQSDTQYF.

The CDR3 spells CASGGAQNTGELFF. The chain carries TRBV19 and TRBJ2-2; without DNA, the TCRdb call of TRBD2 cannot be checked. Per germline, CDR1 LNHDA and CDR2 SQIVND (reference sequence). The CDR3 contains 14 residues. The whole variable domain, remainder taken from reference TRBV19 and TRBJ2-2, is DGGITQSPKYLFRKEGQNVTLSCEQNLNHDAMYWYRQDPGQGLRLIYYSQIVNDFQKGDIAEGYSVSREKKESFPLTVTSAQKNPTAFYLCASGGAQNTGELFFGEGSRLTVL.

This chain uses TRBV24-1 with TRBJ2-2. Germline V gene data show CDR1 as KGHDR and CDR2 as SFDVKD. The CDR3 is 16 amino acids. The CDR3 spells CATSDSGWENTGELFF.

The chain joins TRBV12-3 or TRBV12-4 to TRBJ1-2. The CDR3 sequence is 15 residues long. The CDR3 reads CASSLEDGANYGYTF.

This sequence joins TRBV9 and TRBJ2-3; the D gene TCRdb calls, TRBD1, cannot be checked with no DNA. Germline V gene lookup returns CDR1 SGDLS and CDR2 YYNGEE. The CDR3 sequence is 17 residues long. CDR3: CASSAPFGGQSTDTQYF.

The chain uses TRBV5-1 and TRBJ1-2; the TRBD1 assignment by TCRdb is unverifiable without DNA. CDR3 length: 15 amino acids. Germline V lookup: CDR1 SGHRS, CDR2 YFSETQ. The CDR3 reads CASSLEGPLAYGYTF.

This chain's CDR3 is CASSPGGIQETQYF. The chain recombines TRBV7-2 with TRBJ2-5; TCRdb's assignment of TRBD1 cannot be checked, as there is no DNA. Germline V gene lookup returns CDR1 SGHTA and CDR2 FQGNSA. CDR3 length equals 14 residues. The variable domain in full, completed from reference TRBV7-2 and TRBJ2-5, reads GAGVSQSPSNKVTEKGKDVELRCDPISGHTALYWYRQSLGQGLEFLIYFQGNSAPDKSGLPSDRFSAERTGGSVSTLTIQRTQQEDSAVYLCASSPGGIQETQYFGPGTRLLVL.

The chain uses TRBV12-3 or TRBV12-4 and TRBJ1-4; TCRdb picks TRBD1, but there is no DNA to check that call. The CDR3 contains 15 residues. CDR3 in amino acids: CASTLSPATNEKLFF.

The chain recombines TRBV20-1 with TRBJ2-2; TCRdb proposes TRBD1, but this gene call is untestable without DNA. Germline V gene data show CDR1 as DFQATT and CDR2 as SNEGSKA (reference sequence). This CDR3 has 16 residues. The CDR3 here is CSARLRGGLDTGELFF.

This sequence joins TRBV20-1 and TRBJ2-5; the D call from TCRdb, TRBD2, cannot be confirmed without DNA. This CDR3 is 15 amino acids long. Germline assignment: CDR1 DFQATT and CDR2 SNEGSKA (reference sequence). CDR3: CSARDSGRTRETQYF.

The rearrangement joins TRBV20-1 to TRBJ2-5; no DNA is available, so the TRBD2 call from TCRdb remains unchecked. The CDR3 is 12 amino acids. The germline V gene encodes CDR1 DFQATT and CDR2 SNEGSKA (reference sequence). CDR3 residues: CSAGDWQETQYF.

V is TRBV7-9 and J is TRBJ1-5; TCRdb's D gene call, TRBD1, goes unchecked for lack of DNA. Germline V gene data show CDR1 as SEHNR and CDR2 as FQNEAQ (reference sequence). There are 15 residues in the CDR3. This CDR3 reads CASSLADSFNQPQHF.

This chain's CDR3 is CASSPDAKGDYGYTF. The genes are TRBV18 and TRBJ1-2. The CDR3 has 15 amino acids. The germline V gene has CDR1 KGHSH and CDR2 LQKENI.

The J gene is TRBJ2-5, the V gene TRBV11-2; as DNA is missing, the TRBD2 call by TCRdb cannot be tested. In germline, CDR1 is SGHAT, CDR2 FQNNGV. This CDR3 is 19 amino acids long. CDR3 in amino acids: CASSLRGPGLAGAAETQYF.

V and J are TRBV7-6 and TRBJ1-1; TCRdb outputs TRBD1, but without DNA this stays unchecked. Germline values: CDR1 SGHVS, CDR2 FNYEAQ. The CDR3 length is 15 residues. CDR3 region: CASSSSTGGGTEAFF.

J is TRBJ1-5 and V is TRBV15. Germline V gene sequence: CDR1 LNHNV, CDR2 YYDKDF (reference sequence). This CDR3 has 13 residues. CDR3 residues: CATSSMRNQPQHF.

The chain couples TRBV7-9 to TRBJ2-2. Germline-derived CDR1 and CDR2 are SEHNR and FQNEAQ (reference sequence). The CDR3 covers 12 residues. The CDR3 sequence: CASSRTTGELFF.